The 20 T cell receptor beta chains below all came from one sample that was sequenced in a study of T cell clonotyping in hematopoietic cell transplantation. The assay was immunoSEQ multiplex PCR, and TCRdb's table has in-frame clones only and misses some. The sample carries just under 7,500 clones, 90% to 97% recorded once. The sequencing used PBMCs, collected 30 days after allogeneic stem cell transplant. Receptors were obtained from a male patient aged 40-55 years who had an allogeneic stem cell transplant from a related donor, so the T cells may come from the graft donor. Some clones in this sample may be carry-over from other donors' samples.

A single count supports this clone. This chain joins TRBV6-6 and TRBJ1-5; 7 nucleotides line up with TRBD1. CDR3 length: 15 amino acids. Trimming removed 0 bases from V and 5 bases from J; junction bases left unmatched: 4. Germline-derived CDR1 and CDR2 are MNHNY and SVGAGI (reference sequence). This CDR3 reads CASSYSSQGYQPQHF. CDR3 DNA sequence: TGTGCCAGCAGTTACTCATCACAGGGGTATCAGCCCCAGCATTTT.

J is TRBJ2-7 and V is TRBV2; 9 bases map to TRBD2. The junction had 9 bases not matched to a gene; V was cut back by 7 bases and J by 2 bases. The CDR3 extends over 15 amino acids. Germline V gives CDR1 SNHLY, CDR2 FYNNEI. The CDR3: CASKSMASGAYEQYF. CDR3 coding DNA: TGTGCCAGCAAATCGATGGCTAGCGGGGCCTACGAGCAGTACTTC.

The chain combines TRBV14 with TRBJ1-1, with TRBD1 as a possible D gene (6 bases). The germline gives CDR1 SGHDN, CDR2 FVKESK. The germline V and J ends were trimmed by 3 bases and 6 bases, with 14 bases remaining between them. The CDR3 loop spans 14 amino acids. In DNA form, the CDR3 reads TGTGCCAGCAGCCACTCGGCCAGGGGCGCTGAAGCTTTCTTT. It specifies CASSHSARGAEAFF.

The chain combines TRBV2 with TRBJ1-2; no firm D call. V was pared by 6 bases and J by 3 bases, with 20 bases between. Germline V gene sequence: CDR1 SNHLY, CDR2 FYNNEI. The CDR3 runs 16 residues. The DNA of the CDR3 is TGTGCCAGCAGCCGCAACACACTACGGGCGGACTATGGCTACACCTTC. Its translation: CASSRNTLRADYGYTF. The variable domain in full, completed from reference TRBV2 and TRBJ1-2, reads EPEVTQTPSHQVTQMGQEVILRCVPISNHLYFYWYRQILGQKVEFLVSFYNNEISEKSEIFDDQFSVERPDGSNFTLKIRSTKLEDSAMYFCASSRNTLRADYGYTFGSGTRLTVV.

V gene TRBV7-2 combines with J gene TRBJ2-2; D possibly corresponds to TRBD2 (7 bases). This CDR3 is built from 16 residues. Germline CDR1 and CDR2: SGHTA and FQGNSA. Trimming shortened V by 1 base and J by 0 bases, and 9 bases separated the two germline ends. The CDR3 bases are TGTGCCAGCAGCTTAGTAGGGGGGGCGAACACCGGGGAGCTGTTTTTT. Its protein product is CASSLVGGANTGELFF.

V is TRBV29-1 and J is TRBJ1-1; TRBD1 agrees at 9 bases. V shed 7 bases, J shed 0 bases, and the junction held 9 bases outside the gene matches. CDR3 length: 15 residues. CDR1 is SQVTM, CDR2 ANQGSEA, per germline. The CDR3 DNA sequence: TGCAGCGCCAACCGGGGGGACAGGGTGAACACTGAAGCTTTCTTT. Translating it yields CSANRGDRVNTEAFF.

This clone occurred once. The chain employs TRBV7-2 and TRBJ2-3; weak D call: TRBD2 (5 bases). This CDR3 spans 17 amino acids. The V and J ends lost 1 base and 2 bases respectively, with 16 bases between them. Germline-derived CDR1 and CDR2 are SGHTA and FQGNSA. The CDR3 loop reads CASSLDSTTHPTDTQYF. DNA of the CDR3: TGTGCCAGCAGCTTAGATTCGACTACGCACCCCACAGATACGCAGTATTTT.

The chain combines TRBV29-1 with TRBJ2-3, with 8 bases identical to TRBD1. CDR1 and CDR2 from the germline V gene are SQVTM and ANQGSEA. CDR3 length: 14 amino acids. V lost 3 bases and J lost 1; bases outside the gene matches: 3. CDR3 in DNA: TGCAGCGTTGACAGGGGGCAGGGCACAGATACGCAGTATTTT. It codes for CSVDRGQGTDTQYF.

V is TRBV30 and J is TRBJ2-7; TRBD2 agrees at 9 bases. Germline V gene data show CDR1 as GTSNPN and CDR2 as SVGIG (reference sequence). CDR3 length: 12 residues. V shed 6 bases, J shed 6 bases, and the junction held 6 bases outside the gene matches. The CDR3 DNA sequence: TGTGCCTGTAAGCGGGAGGCCCGCGAGCAGTACTTC. This sequence encodes CACKREAREQYF.

The CDR3, as DNA: TGTGCCAGCAGCCAAGATCTTGCGGGTGGTGGCTACACCTTC. Protein: CASSQDLAGGGYTF. This chain links TRBV4-2 with TRBJ1-2, with D unclear. Trimming pared 0 bases from V and 7 bases from J, leaving 12 bases between. The germline V gene has CDR1 LGHNA and CDR2 YNFKEQ. CDR3 size: 14 residues.

V is TRBV6-5 and J is TRBJ2-7; 12 nucleotides line up with TRBD2. V gave up 6 bases and J gave up 1 base; unmatched junction bases: 4. The CDR3 covers 15 residues. Germline loops: CDR1 MNHEY, CDR2 SVGAGI. The CDR3 protein is CASSRTSGESYEQYF. The DNA of the CDR3 is TGTGCCAGCAGCAGGACTAGCGGGGAATCCTACGAGCAGTACTTC.

This clone was counted between two and nine times. This rearrangement joins TRBV15 to TRBJ1-2; 7 bases match TRBD1. The V gene end was trimmed by 1 base and the J gene end by 2 bases; junction bases not matched to a gene: 7. The CDR3 runs 16 residues. CDR1 is LNHNV and CDR2 is YYDKDF in the germline V gene (reference sequence). CDR3 residues: CATSRATRQGNYGYTF. CDR3 in DNA: TGTGCCACCAGCAGAGCAACGAGACAGGGAAACTATGGCTACACCTTC.

The chain combines TRBV6-5 with TRBJ1-2; 7 bases match TRBD1. Germline V CDR1 and CDR2: MNHEY, SVGAGI. The CDR3 spans 16 residues. Germline trimming cut 2 bases from V and 5 bases from J; bases unmatched to any gene: 11. CDR3 protein: CASSYLLGGTDYGYTF. The CDR3 nucleotides are TGTGCCAGCAGTTACCTCTTGGGCGGGACAGATTATGGCTACACCTTC.

V gene TRBV11-3 combines with J gene TRBJ2-2; D tentatively reads TRBD1 or TRBD2 (5 bases each). This CDR3 contains 18 residues. The V and J ends lost 5 bases and 3 bases respectively, with 22 bases between them. The germline V gene has CDR1 SGHNT and CDR2 YENEEA. CDR3 bases: TGTGCCAGCAGCCTAACGGTTTATCTCCAGGGAGACACCGGGGAGCTGTTTTTT. Translated, it gives CASSLTVYLQGDTGELFF.

The chain is built from TRBV9 and TRBJ1-2; D call uncertain. V lost 0 bases and J lost 3, with 9 bases in between. This CDR3 is built from 14 residues. The germline CDR1 and CDR2 sequences are SGDLS and YYNGEE. The CDR3: CASSVDGTYYGYTF. DNA for the CDR3: TGTGCCAGCAGCGTAGATGGAACTTACTATGGCTACACCTTC.

The V call is TRBV2, the J call TRBJ2-7; no clear D gene. The CDR3 spans 13 residues. Looked up from germline, CDR1 is SNHLY and CDR2 is FYNNEI. V was trimmed by 4 bases and J by 4 bases, leaving 11 bases between them. The chain's CDR3 is CASSGGFTYEQYF. In DNA, the CDR3 is TGTGCCAGCAGTGGAGGTTTCACGTACGAGCAGTACTTC.

In DNA form, the CDR3 reads TGTGCCAGTAGTGTGTTTGAGGGGCTCTATGGCTACACCTTC. Encoded protein: CASSVFEGLYGYTF. The rearrangement links TRBV19 to TRBJ1-2; TRBD1 is a possible D gene (5 bases). CDR3 length: 14 residues. Trimming pared 5 bases from V and 4 bases from J, leaving 14 bases between. Germline V gene data show CDR1 as LNHDA and CDR2 as SQIVND (reference sequence).

V is TRBV30 and J is TRBJ1-4; maybe TRBD1 (5 bases). This CDR3 contains 14 residues. V lost 0 bases, J lost 13 bases, and 18 bases lay in between. Looked up from germline, CDR1 is GTSNPN and CDR2 is SVGIG (reference sequence). The CDR3 protein is CAWSVGTLGDGLFF. The DNA for the CDR3 is TGTGCCTGGAGTGTAGGGACCCTGGGAGACGGACTGTTTTTT.

The chain links TRBV30 to TRBJ2-3; D gene ambiguous. There are 13 residues in the CDR3. Germline V gene sequence: CDR1 GTSNPN, CDR2 SVGIG (reference sequence). Trimming took off 1 base at V and 0 bases at J, with 5 bases between the two ends. CDR3 amino acids: CAWSEASTDTQYF. CDR3 in DNA: TGTGCCTGGAGTGAGGCAAGCACAGATACGCAGTATTTT.

The V and J genes are TRBV6-6 and TRBJ2-7; 7 bases line up with TRBD1. Germline V gene sequence: CDR1 MNHNY, CDR2 SVGAGI (reference sequence). V trimming: 6 bases; J trimming: 10 bases; junction bases outside the gene matches: 21. CDR3 length: 16 residues. In DNA form, the CDR3 reads TGTGCCAGCAGCCCGCCCCTTGGGGACAGTCCTACGAAACAGTACTTC. This translates into CASSPPLGDSPTKQYF.